The rows below give T cell receptor beta chains drawn from one sample of a study of beta chain features in type 1 diabetes. Some clones are missing from TCRdb's copy, which holds only in-frame ones; the method was immunoSEQ multiplex PCR. This sample has approximately 170,000 clones, with approximately 9% found just once. The sample comprised central memory CD4+ T cells from blood. These TCRs come from a woman aged 18 to 35 in good health. CDR3s include the opening cysteine and the closing phenylalanine or tryptophan. Each record gives: J gene, V gene, CDR3 length, CDR3 protein.

TRBJ2-1,TRBV5-1,15,CASSSLAGAGNEQFF
TRBJ1-2,TRBV6-1,14,CASSSGGKIYGYTF
TRBJ1-1,TRBV12-5,14,CASGLVPGGSEAFF
TRBJ2-1,TRBV5-1,14,CASGSTGGDNEQFF
TRBJ1-1,TRBV7-2,15,CASSLVGDGRTEAFF
TRBJ2-3,TRBV7-3,15,CASSQSGFSTDTQYF
TRBJ2-5,TRBV10-1,15,CASSELAGGQETQYF
TRBJ1-1,TRBV2,14,CASSDGGLDTEAFF
TRBJ1-2,TRBV4-1,14,CASSQAGQGDGYTF
TRBJ1-5,TRBV30,14,CAWNSGNEVQPQHF
TRBJ2-3,TRBV4-1,20,CASSQEGLAGALSSTDTQYF
TRBJ2-7,TRBV19,14,CASSTTNTQSEQYF
TRBJ2-2,TRBV13,15,CASSLTSGNTGELFF
TRBJ2-7,TRBV7-2,13,CASKNAGNYEQYF
TRBJ2-2,TRBV19,15,CASLYRGSGTGELFF
TRBJ1-2,TRBV30,12,CAWSSGGAGYTF
TRBJ2-3,TRBV5-4,14,CASSFDRGTDTQYF
TRBJ2-5,TRBV29-1,10,CSAGEETQYF
TRBJ1-1,TRBV18,15,CASSPDLTGYTEAFF
TRBJ2-5,TRBV2,13,CASSEGSQETQYF
TRBJ2-6,TRBV5-1,18,CASSWPGQGKSGANVLTF
TRBJ1-5,TRBV18,16,CASSLLRDIEGQPQHF
TRBJ1-3,TRBV18,15,CASSPGGDSGNTIYF
TRBJ1-2,TRBV5-1,16,CASSLGDQGPTYGYTF
TRBJ2-2,TRBV27,13,CATRTSEAGELFF
TRBJ2-5,TRBV4-2,14,CASSQASSGETQYF
TRBJ2-3,TRBV15,16,CATSRGSSGATDTQYF
TRBJ1-4,TRBV15,14,CATSRGQINEKLFF